This TCR beta chain was captured by sequencing in a study of T cell repertoires and leukemia-associated antigens (dated by TCRdb to 2018 to 2020). For the wider study: Each sample yielded about 5.1 to 7 million read pairs and about 3.3 to 5.0 million effective reads, some 16 million effective reads overall. Using in vitro peptide stimulation of healthy T cells, the study sought to determine the antigen recognized by a TCR Vbeta21 clone earlier detected in CML patients. Points the paper makes about the study in general: Numbers of Vbeta genes (approximately 61), Jbeta genes (around 13), VDJ rearrangements and unique CDR3s did not differ significantly among the four groups. The antigen specificity and function of the expanded clones were not directly tested, and further investigation of both was required.

TRIzol reagent was used to extract total RNA from the cultured T cells. TCRbeta libraries were amplified from RNA using 5' rapid amplification of cDNA ends (5'RACE). Library concentration and integrity were checked with Qubit, an Agilent instrument, and quantitative PCR before sequencing. Qualified libraries were sequenced on Illumina HiSeq or MiSeq by a commercial service provider. Per the original workflow: TCR sequences in each sample were identified with MiXCR version 1.8.2. To qualify, a clone needed a CDR3 longer than four amino acids, an in-frame nucleotide length, and no stop codon. A read counted as effective if the read contained the complete CDR3 structure. Expanded clones were validated by RT-PCR with 24 Vbeta primers, GeneScan spectratyping, and Sanger sequencing. The public reads were reprocessed in TCRdb via fastp at Q25 and MiXCR, keeping in-frame beta chains. CDR3 protein sequences are deduplicated, and each keeps its most common genes and DNA. TCRdb's processing, not the authors', yielded these V and J calls. In this sample the table shows roughly 15,000 distinct CDR3 sequences, about 39% of which occur a single time. The ten largest clonotypes hold approximately 8.7% of the sample.

Between the V and J ends, shortened by 6 bases and 2 bases respectively, the junction contains 12 bases. Ends included, the CDR3 has 14 residues. The read is trimmed to its CDR3 DNA, 42 bases read in frame from base 1. The germline V gene yields MNHEY for CDR1 and SVGEGT for CDR2. A word on this clonotype: Its antigen remains undetermined. Possible read error: a much larger clone is one base away. Without the conserved terminal phenylalanine or tryptophan, this CDR3 likely stems from a read error.

CD3+ T cells were first rested overnight at about 2.5 million cells/mL in RPMI 1640 without fetal bovine serum. MACS immunomagnetic beads were used according to the manufacturer's instructions to isolate CD3+ T cells from PBMCs. The sample consisted of CD3+ T cells sorted from blood and cultured. This sequence originates from a female donor in good health. The chain links TRBV6-2 or TRBV6-3 with TRBJ2-3; a tentative D call is TRBD1 (6 bases match). The CDR3 sequence is CASSGQTHTDTQYL. The sequenced DNA: TGTGCCAGCAGCGGACAGACTCACACAGATACGCAGTATCTT.